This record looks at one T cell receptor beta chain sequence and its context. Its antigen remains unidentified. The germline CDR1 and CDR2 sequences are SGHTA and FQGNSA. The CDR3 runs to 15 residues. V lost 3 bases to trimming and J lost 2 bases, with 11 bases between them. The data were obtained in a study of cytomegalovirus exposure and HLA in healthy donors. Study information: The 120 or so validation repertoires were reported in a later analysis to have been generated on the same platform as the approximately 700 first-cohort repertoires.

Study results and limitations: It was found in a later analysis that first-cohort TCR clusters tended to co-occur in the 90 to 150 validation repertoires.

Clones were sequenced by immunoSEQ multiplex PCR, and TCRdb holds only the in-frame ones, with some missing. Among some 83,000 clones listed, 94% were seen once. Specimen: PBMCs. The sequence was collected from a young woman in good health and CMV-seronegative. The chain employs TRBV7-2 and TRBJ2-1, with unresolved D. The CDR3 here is CASSFTVSTYNEQFF. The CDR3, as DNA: TGTGCCAGCAGCTTTACAGTTTCTACCTACAATGAGCAGTTCTTC.